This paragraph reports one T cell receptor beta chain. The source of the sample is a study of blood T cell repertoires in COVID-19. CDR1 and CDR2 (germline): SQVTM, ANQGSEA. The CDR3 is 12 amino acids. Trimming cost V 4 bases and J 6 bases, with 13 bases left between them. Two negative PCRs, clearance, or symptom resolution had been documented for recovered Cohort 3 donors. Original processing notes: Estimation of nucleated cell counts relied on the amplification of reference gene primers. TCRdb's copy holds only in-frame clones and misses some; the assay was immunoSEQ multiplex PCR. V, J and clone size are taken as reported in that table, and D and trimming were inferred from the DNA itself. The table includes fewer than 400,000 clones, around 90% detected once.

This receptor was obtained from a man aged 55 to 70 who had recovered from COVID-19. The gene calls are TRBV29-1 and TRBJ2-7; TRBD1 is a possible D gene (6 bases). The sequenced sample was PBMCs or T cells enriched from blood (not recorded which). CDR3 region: CSVGWTVFEQYF. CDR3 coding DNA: TGCAGCGTTGGGTGGACAGTGTTCGAGCAGTACTTC.